Listed here are 25 T cell receptor beta chains from one sample, sequenced in a study of blood T cell repertoires in COVID-19. The method was immunoSEQ multiplex PCR; TCRdb's version includes in-frame clones alone and lacks a portion of them. The profile shows around 280,000 clones, approximately 91% of them singletons. The sample consisted of PBMCs or T cells enriched from blood (not recorded which). These receptors originate from a middle-aged woman who had recovered from COVID-19.

This clone was recorded once. The J gene is TRBJ2-3, the V gene TRBV27; no firm D call. The V gene's germline CDR1 is MNHEY and CDR2 SMNVEV (reference sequence). The germline V and J ends were trimmed by 6 bases and 2 bases, with 3 bases remaining between them. The CDR3 contains 11 residues. This chain's CDR3 is CASSSTDTQYF. The CDR3 DNA is TGTGCCAGCAGCTCCACAGATACGCAGTATTTT.

J is TRBJ1-1 and V is TRBV7-3, with D possibly being TRBD1 (5 bases). Deletions cut 5 bases from V and 0 bases from J, with 13 bases between. CDR1 SGHTA and CDR2 FQGTGA come from the germline V gene. The length of the CDR3 is 15 residues. The CDR3 DNA follows: TGTGCCAGCAGCCTCACCGGAGGGGTGAACACTGAAGCTTTCTTT. Its protein is CASSLTGGVNTEAFF.

This chain joins TRBV27 and TRBJ1-6, with TRBD1 matching 9 bases. After removal of 4 bases from V and 8 bases from J, the junction contained 9 bases not matched to a gene. The CDR3 is made up of 16 amino acids. Per germline, CDR1 MNHEY and CDR2 SMNVEV (reference sequence). CDR3 nucleotides: TGTGCCAGCAGTTCCCGGGACAGGGTACGGCATTCACCCCTCCACTTT. Its protein is CASSSRDRVRHSPLHF.

The J gene is TRBJ1-3, the V gene TRBV9, with D perhaps TRBD1 (5 bases). Trimming pared 3 bases from V and 0 bases from J, leaving 16 bases between. CDR3 length: 17 amino acids. The germline CDR1 and CDR2 sequences are SGDLS and YYNGEE. The CDR3 here is CASSGMGGVISGNTIYF. CDR3 nucleotide sequence: TGTGCCAGCAGCGGTATGGGAGGGGTCATCTCTGGAAACACCATATATTTT.

The chain couples TRBV5-1 to TRBJ1-4; 10 nucleotides match TRBD1. V lost 5 bases and J lost 3; bases outside the gene matches: 13. The CDR3 contains 18 residues. Germline-derived CDR1 and CDR2 are SGHRS and YFSETQ. The CDR3 protein is CASSSGPRQGAPNEKLFF. CDR3 sequence (DNA): TGCGCCAGCAGTAGTGGCCCTCGACAGGGGGCACCTAATGAAAAACTGTTTTTT. The complete variable domain, with remaining parts taken from reference TRBV5-1 and TRBJ1-4, reads KAGVTQTPRYLIKTRGQQVTLSCSPISGHRSVSWYQQTPGQGLQFLFEYFSETQRNKGNFPGRFSGRQFSNSRSEMNVSTLELGDSALYLCASSSGPRQGAPNEKLFFGSGTQLSVL.

The chain uses TRBV7-2 and TRBJ2-4; D is uncertain. The CDR3 runs 13 residues. Germline V gene sequence: CDR1 SGHTA, CDR2 FQGNSA. V lost 3 bases and J lost 8, with 11 bases in between. The CDR3 is CASSFNAVDIQYF. In DNA, the CDR3 is TGTGCCAGCAGCTTTAACGCGGTAGACATTCAGTACTTC.

The chain has TRBV11-1 and TRBJ1-6, with 10 bases aligning to TRBD1. Germline assignment: CDR1 SGHAT and CDR2 FQDESV (reference sequence). J lost 4 bases, V lost 5 bases, and 2 bases had no gene match. The CDR3 runs to 15 residues. In DNA form, the CDR3 reads TGTGCCAGCAGCCCGGGACAGGGGTATAATTCACCCCTCCACTTT. Translation: CASSPGQGYNSPLHF.

V and J are TRBV6-5 and TRBJ1-6; possibly TRBD1 for D (6 bases). CDR3 length equals 15 residues. In germline, CDR1 is MNHEY, CDR2 SVGAGI. The ends were cut back, 6 bases at V and 5 bases at J, with 14 bases in the middle. CDR3 sequence reads: CASRPGHSDNSPLHF. In nucleotides, the CDR3 is TGTGCCAGCAGGCCGGGACATTCCGATAATTCACCCCTCCACTTT.

This clone was seen once. This chain connects TRBV19 to TRBJ1-1; 9 bases are shared with TRBD1. V shed 8 bases, J shed 9 bases, and the junction held 10 bases outside the gene matches. CDR1 LNHDA and CDR2 SQIVND come from the germline V gene (reference sequence). The CDR3 runs to 13 residues. The DNA for the CDR3 is TGTGCCAGTCAACAGGGGGCGCGTGGAAAAGCTTTCTTT. Its protein is CASQQGARGKAFF. Based on the CDR3 plus reference TRBV19 and TRBJ1-1, the full variable domain is DGGITQSPKYLFRKEGQNVTLSCEQNLNHDAMYWYRQDPGQGLRLIYYSQIVNDFQKGDIAEGYSVSREKKESFPLTVTSAQKNPTAFYLCASQQGARGKAFFGQGTRLTVV.

This chain links TRBV10-3 with TRBJ1-1; 9 bases align to TRBD1. The CDR3 covers 14 residues. The trim removed 6 bases at V and 4 bases at J, leaving 6 bases unmatched. The germline V gene has CDR1 ENHRY and CDR2 SYGVKD. The CDR3 loop reads CAISLGTGSTEAFF. CDR3 DNA sequence: TGTGCCATCAGCTTGGGGACAGGGAGCACTGAAGCTTTCTTT.

About this clone: Other DNA sequences within the sample encode an identical CDR3. The chain couples TRBV5-1 to TRBJ1-2; D uncertain. This CDR3 has 13 amino acids. CDR1 SGHRS and CDR2 YFSETQ come from the germline V gene. Trimming pared 0 bases from V and 4 bases from J, leaving 7 bases between. The CDR3 is CASSLGRGYGYTF. CDR3 coding DNA: TGCGCCAGCAGCTTGGGACGGGGCTATGGCTACACCTTC.

The J gene is TRBJ2-1, the V gene TRBV2; D ambiguous. Trimming pared 7 bases from V and 0 bases from J, leaving 13 bases between. The CDR3 is 15 amino acids. Per the germline V gene, CDR1 is SNHLY and CDR2 is FYNNEI. The CDR3 region is CASNVAQNSYNEQFF. The DNA for the CDR3 is TGTGCCAGCAATGTAGCACAAAACTCCTACAATGAGCAGTTCTTC. The full variable domain, in which reference TRBV2 and TRBJ2-1 provide the parts outside the CDR3, is EPEVTQTPSHQVTQMGQEVILRCVPISNHLYFYWYRQILGQKVEFLVSFYNNEISEKSEIFDDQFSVERPDGSNFTLKIRSTKLEDSAMYFCASNVAQNSYNEQFFGPGTRLTVL.

The chain has TRBV25-1 and TRBJ1-5; D may be TRBD1 (6 bases). Germline V gene lookup returns CDR1 MGHDK and CDR2 SYGVNS. This CDR3 region has 16 residues. Between the trimmed V and J ends, which lost 7 bases and 2 bases, there was a span of 18 bases. CDR3 DNA sequence: TGTGCCAGCAACCCCGGGGAGGGGGAGGGCAATCAGCCCCAGCATTTT. Translating it yields CASNPGEGEGNQPQHF.

V is TRBV7-8 and J is TRBJ2-5, with TRBD2 as a possible D gene (6 bases). The CDR3 is made up of 16 amino acids. Germline V lookup: CDR1 SGHVS, CDR2 FQNEAQ. V was cut by 1 base and J by 2 bases, with 14 bases left in between. CDR3 sequence: CASSLERASVQETQYF. CDR3 nucleotide sequence: TGTGCCAGCAGCTTAGAGCGGGCTAGCGTACAAGAGACCCAGTACTTC. The full variable domain, rest sourced from reference TRBV7-8 and TRBJ2-5, is GAGVSQSPRYKVAKRGQDVALRCDPISGHVSLFWYQQALGQGPEFLTYFQNEAQLDKSGLPSDRFFAERPEGSVSTLKIQRTQQEDSAVYLCASSLERASVQETQYFGPGTRLLVL.

The chain is built from TRBV2 and TRBJ2-2; tentatively, D is TRBD1 (6 bases). This CDR3 region has 15 residues. Per germline, CDR1 SNHLY and CDR2 FYNNEI. The V end lost 3 bases, the J end lost 2 bases, and 10 bases lay between the germline ends. The CDR3 spells CASSDRRGNTGELFF. For the CDR3, the DNA is TGTGCCAGCAGTGACCGCAGGGGCAACACCGGGGAGCTGTTTTTT.

This sequence joins TRBV2 and TRBJ2-1, with 8 positions matching TRBD2. In germline, CDR1 is SNHLY, CDR2 FYNNEI. With V trimmed by 6 bases and J by 9 bases, 10 bases remained unmatched. The CDR3 covers 14 residues. The CDR3 region has the DNA TGTGCCAGCAGCTTGGGACTAGAAAGAACTGAGCAGTTCTTC. Translating it yields CASSLGLERTEQFF.

The chain combines TRBV4-1 with TRBJ2-2, with D possibly being TRBD2 (5 bases). The CDR3 contains 17 residues. In germline, CDR1 is MGHRA, CDR2 YSYEKL. V was cut by 0 bases and J by 1 base, with 12 bases left in between. The DNA for the CDR3 is TGCGCCAGCAGCCAAGAGTCGGGATACGGGAACACCGGGGAGCTGTTTTTT. It codes for CASSQESGYGNTGELFF.

The chain employs TRBV5-1 and TRBJ1-1; tentatively, D is TRBD1 (6 bases). Trimming pared 2 bases from V and 7 bases from J, leaving 12 bases between. Looked up from germline, CDR1 is SGHRS and CDR2 is YFSETQ. The CDR3 consists of 13 residues. In DNA, the CDR3 is TGCGCCAGCAGCTTACAGGGTCTTGGTGAAGCTTTCTTT. Translated: CASSLQGLGEAFF.

The chain employs TRBV6-1 and TRBJ1-2, with 8 bases aligning to TRBD1. The V gene end was trimmed by 2 bases and the J gene end by 4 bases; junction bases not matched to a gene: 0. The CDR3 covers 13 residues. CDR1 and CDR2 (germline): MNHNS, SASEGT. CDR3 in DNA: TGTGCCAGCAGTGAACAGGGGGCCTATGGCTACACCTTC. Protein sequence: CASSEQGAYGYTF.

The chain employs TRBV6-6 and TRBJ2-1, with 12 bases lining up with TRBD2. Germline CDR1 and CDR2: MNHNY and SVGAGI (reference sequence). Unmatched junction bases numbered 7, after V lost 6 bases and J lost 4 bases. This CDR3 has 16 residues. CDR3 region: CASSISSGGAYNEQFF. The CDR3 region has the DNA TGTGCCAGCAGCATATCTAGCGGGGGGGCTTACAATGAGCAGTTCTTC.

The chain is built from TRBV19 and TRBJ1-5; 7 nucleotides match TRBD1. The CDR3 loop spans 16 amino acids. Germline V gene sequence: CDR1 LNHDA, CDR2 SQIVND (reference sequence). V trimming: 4 bases; J trimming: 4 bases; junction bases outside the gene matches: 10. DNA for the CDR3: TGTGCCAGTAGTAAGGGCAGGGGGATCGGGAATCAGCCCCAGCATTTT. Its protein product is CASSKGRGIGNQPQHF.

The chain links TRBV5-1 to TRBJ1-1; weak D call: TRBD1 (5 bases). Per germline, CDR1 SGHRS and CDR2 YFSETQ. V lost 4 bases, J lost 1 base, and 17 bases lay in between. The CDR3 contains 16 residues. CDR3: CASSTGVQAQNTEAFF. In nucleotides, the CDR3 is TGCGCCAGCAGCACAGGAGTACAGGCCCAGAACACTGAAGCTTTCTTT.

The chain has TRBV9 and TRBJ1-2; 11 bases align to TRBD1. The length of the CDR3 is 15 residues. CDR1 is SGDLS and CDR2 is YYNGEE in the germline V gene. V was clipped by 4 bases and J by 6 bases; unmatched bases: 8. For the CDR3, the DNA is TGTGCCAGCAGCTCTACAGGACAGGGGGCTGATGGCTACACCTTC. It yields the protein CASSSTGQGADGYTF. Full variable domain (remainder filled in from reference TRBV9 and TRBJ1-2): DSGVTQTPKHLITATGQRVTLRCSPRSGDLSVYWYQQSLDQGLQFLIQYYNGEERAKGNILERFSAQQFPDLHSELNLSSLELGDSALYFCASSSTGQGADGYTFGSGTRLTVV.

The chain recombines TRBV6-5 with TRBJ2-7; 11 nucleotides line up with TRBD2. Germline V CDR1 and CDR2: MNHEY, SVGAGI. This CDR3 has 14 amino acids. V trimming: 6 bases; J trimming: 5 bases; junction bases outside the gene matches: 6. The CDR3 is CASRLQTSGDEQYF. DNA for the CDR3: TGTGCCAGCAGACTACAGACTAGCGGGGACGAGCAGTACTTC.

This rearrangement joins TRBV27 to TRBJ1-5; D is unresolved. Trimming took off 3 bases at V and 15 bases at J, with 12 bases between the two ends. CDR3 length equals 11 residues. Per germline, CDR1 MNHEY and CDR2 SMNVEV (reference sequence). The CDR3 nucleotides are TGTGCCAGCAGTTTCTCCTCATCAGGGCATTTT. It specifies CASSFSSSGHF.